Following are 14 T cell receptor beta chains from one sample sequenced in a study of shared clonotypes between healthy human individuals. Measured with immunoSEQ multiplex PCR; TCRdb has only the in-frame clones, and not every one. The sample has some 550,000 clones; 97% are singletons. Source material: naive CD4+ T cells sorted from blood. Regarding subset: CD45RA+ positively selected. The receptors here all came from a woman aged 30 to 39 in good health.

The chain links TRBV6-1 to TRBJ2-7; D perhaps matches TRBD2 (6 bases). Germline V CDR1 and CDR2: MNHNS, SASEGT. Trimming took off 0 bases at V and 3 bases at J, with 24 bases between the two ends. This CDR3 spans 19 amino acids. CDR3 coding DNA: TGTGCCAGCAGTGAAGCAGTCGCGGGGTCCGCAAGCCGGCACTACGAGCAGTACTTC. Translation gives CASSEAVAGSASRHYEQYF.

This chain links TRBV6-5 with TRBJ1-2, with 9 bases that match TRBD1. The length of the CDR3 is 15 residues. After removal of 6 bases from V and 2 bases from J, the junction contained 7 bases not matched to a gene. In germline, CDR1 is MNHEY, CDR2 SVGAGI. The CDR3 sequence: CASRLQGAENYGYTF. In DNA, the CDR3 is TGTGCCAGCAGGCTACAGGGGGCGGAAAACTATGGCTACACCTTC.

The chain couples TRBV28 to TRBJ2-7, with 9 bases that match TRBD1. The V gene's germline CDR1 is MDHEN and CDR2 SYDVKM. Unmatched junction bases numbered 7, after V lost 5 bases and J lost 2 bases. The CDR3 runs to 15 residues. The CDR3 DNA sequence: TGTGCCAGCAGTCGACCGGGACAGGGAACCTACGAGCAGTACTTC. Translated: CASSRPGQGTYEQYF.

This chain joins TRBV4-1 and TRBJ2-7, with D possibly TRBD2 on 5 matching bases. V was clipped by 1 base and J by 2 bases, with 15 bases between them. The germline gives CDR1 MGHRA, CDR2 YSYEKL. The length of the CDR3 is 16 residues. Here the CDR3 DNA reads TGCGCCAGCAGCCAAGTAGGAAGCGGCACAACCTACGAGCAGTACTTC. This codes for CASSQVGSGTTYEQYF.

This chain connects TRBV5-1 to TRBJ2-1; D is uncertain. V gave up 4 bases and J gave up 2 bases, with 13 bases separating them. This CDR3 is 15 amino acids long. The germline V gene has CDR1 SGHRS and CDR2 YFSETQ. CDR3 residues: CASSESRRAYNEQFF. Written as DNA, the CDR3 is TGCGCCAGCAGCGAGAGTAGGCGAGCCTACAATGAGCAGTTCTTC.

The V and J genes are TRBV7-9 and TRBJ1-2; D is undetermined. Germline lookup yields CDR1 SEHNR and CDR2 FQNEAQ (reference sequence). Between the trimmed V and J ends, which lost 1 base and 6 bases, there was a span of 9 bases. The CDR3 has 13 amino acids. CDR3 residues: CASSLERVHGYTF. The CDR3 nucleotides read TGTGCCAGCAGCTTAGAAAGGGTGCATGGCTACACCTTC.

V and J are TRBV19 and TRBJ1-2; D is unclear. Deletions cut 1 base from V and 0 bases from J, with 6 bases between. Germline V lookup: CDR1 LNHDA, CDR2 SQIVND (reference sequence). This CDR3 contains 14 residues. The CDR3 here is CASSIGSTNYGYTF. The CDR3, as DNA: TGTGCCAGTAGTATAGGGTCGACTAACTATGGCTACACCTTC.

The CDR3 reads CASSPGQGYGYTF. The CDR3, as DNA: TGTGCCAGCAGCCCGGGACAGGGCTATGGCTACACCTTC. The chain recombines TRBV5-5 with TRBJ1-2; 9 bases match TRBD1. The V gene's germline CDR1 is SGHKS and CDR2 YYEKEE (reference sequence). This CDR3 spans 13 amino acids. With V trimmed by 4 bases and J by 4 bases, 2 bases remained unmatched.

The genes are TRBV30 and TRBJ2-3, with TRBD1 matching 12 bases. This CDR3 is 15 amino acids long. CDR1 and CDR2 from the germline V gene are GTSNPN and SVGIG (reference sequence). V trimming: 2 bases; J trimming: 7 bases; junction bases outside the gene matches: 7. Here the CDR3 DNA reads TGTGCCTGGAGTACCGGGACAGGGGGCGCGAATACGCAGTATTTT. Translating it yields CAWSTGTGGANTQYF. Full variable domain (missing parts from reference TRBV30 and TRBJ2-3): SQTIHQWPATLVQPVGSPLSLECTVEGTSNPNLYWYRQAAGRGLQLLFYSVGIGQISSEVPQNLSASRPQDRQFILSSKKLLLSDSGFYLCAWSTGTGGANTQYFGPGTRLTVL.

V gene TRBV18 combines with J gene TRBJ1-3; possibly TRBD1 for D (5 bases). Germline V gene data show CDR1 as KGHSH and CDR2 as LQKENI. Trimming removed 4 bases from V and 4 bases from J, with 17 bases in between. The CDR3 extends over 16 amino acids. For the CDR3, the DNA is TGTGCCAGCTCACAAAGCCCTCGGGGACCCGGAAACACCATATATTTT. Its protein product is CASSQSPRGPGNTIYF.

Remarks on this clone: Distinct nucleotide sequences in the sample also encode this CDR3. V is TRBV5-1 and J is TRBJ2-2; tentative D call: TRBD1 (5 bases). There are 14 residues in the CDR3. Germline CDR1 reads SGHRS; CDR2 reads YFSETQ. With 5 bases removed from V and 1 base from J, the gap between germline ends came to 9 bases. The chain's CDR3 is CASRRTGNTGELFF. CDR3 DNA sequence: TGCGCCAGCAGGAGAACAGGGAACACCGGGGAGCTGTTTTTT.

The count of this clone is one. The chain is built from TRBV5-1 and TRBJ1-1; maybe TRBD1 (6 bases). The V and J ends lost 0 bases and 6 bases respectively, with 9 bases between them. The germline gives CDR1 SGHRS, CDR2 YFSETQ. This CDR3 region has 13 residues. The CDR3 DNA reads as TGCGCCAGCAGCTTGGACAGGGTACCTGAAGCTTTCTTT. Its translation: CASSLDRVPEAFF.

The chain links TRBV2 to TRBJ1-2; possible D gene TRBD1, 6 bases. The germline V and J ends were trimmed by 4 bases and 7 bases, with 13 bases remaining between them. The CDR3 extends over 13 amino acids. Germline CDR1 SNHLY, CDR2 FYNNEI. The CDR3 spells CASSANNRVGYTF. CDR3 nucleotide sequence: TGTGCCAGCAGTGCAAACAACAGGGTTGGCTACACCTTC. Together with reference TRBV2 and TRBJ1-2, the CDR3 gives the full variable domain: EPEVTQTPSHQVTQMGQEVILRCVPISNHLYFYWYRQILGQKVEFLVSFYNNEISEKSEIFDDQFSVERPDGSNFTLKIRSTKLEDSAMYFCASSANNRVGYTFGSGTRLTVV.

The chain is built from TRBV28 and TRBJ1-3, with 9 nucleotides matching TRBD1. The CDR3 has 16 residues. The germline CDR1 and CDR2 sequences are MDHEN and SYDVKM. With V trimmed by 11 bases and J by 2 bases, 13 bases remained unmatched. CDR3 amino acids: CAVRGDNRGPGNTIYF. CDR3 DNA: TGTGCCGTCAGGGGAGATAACAGGGGGCCTGGAAACACCATATATTTT.